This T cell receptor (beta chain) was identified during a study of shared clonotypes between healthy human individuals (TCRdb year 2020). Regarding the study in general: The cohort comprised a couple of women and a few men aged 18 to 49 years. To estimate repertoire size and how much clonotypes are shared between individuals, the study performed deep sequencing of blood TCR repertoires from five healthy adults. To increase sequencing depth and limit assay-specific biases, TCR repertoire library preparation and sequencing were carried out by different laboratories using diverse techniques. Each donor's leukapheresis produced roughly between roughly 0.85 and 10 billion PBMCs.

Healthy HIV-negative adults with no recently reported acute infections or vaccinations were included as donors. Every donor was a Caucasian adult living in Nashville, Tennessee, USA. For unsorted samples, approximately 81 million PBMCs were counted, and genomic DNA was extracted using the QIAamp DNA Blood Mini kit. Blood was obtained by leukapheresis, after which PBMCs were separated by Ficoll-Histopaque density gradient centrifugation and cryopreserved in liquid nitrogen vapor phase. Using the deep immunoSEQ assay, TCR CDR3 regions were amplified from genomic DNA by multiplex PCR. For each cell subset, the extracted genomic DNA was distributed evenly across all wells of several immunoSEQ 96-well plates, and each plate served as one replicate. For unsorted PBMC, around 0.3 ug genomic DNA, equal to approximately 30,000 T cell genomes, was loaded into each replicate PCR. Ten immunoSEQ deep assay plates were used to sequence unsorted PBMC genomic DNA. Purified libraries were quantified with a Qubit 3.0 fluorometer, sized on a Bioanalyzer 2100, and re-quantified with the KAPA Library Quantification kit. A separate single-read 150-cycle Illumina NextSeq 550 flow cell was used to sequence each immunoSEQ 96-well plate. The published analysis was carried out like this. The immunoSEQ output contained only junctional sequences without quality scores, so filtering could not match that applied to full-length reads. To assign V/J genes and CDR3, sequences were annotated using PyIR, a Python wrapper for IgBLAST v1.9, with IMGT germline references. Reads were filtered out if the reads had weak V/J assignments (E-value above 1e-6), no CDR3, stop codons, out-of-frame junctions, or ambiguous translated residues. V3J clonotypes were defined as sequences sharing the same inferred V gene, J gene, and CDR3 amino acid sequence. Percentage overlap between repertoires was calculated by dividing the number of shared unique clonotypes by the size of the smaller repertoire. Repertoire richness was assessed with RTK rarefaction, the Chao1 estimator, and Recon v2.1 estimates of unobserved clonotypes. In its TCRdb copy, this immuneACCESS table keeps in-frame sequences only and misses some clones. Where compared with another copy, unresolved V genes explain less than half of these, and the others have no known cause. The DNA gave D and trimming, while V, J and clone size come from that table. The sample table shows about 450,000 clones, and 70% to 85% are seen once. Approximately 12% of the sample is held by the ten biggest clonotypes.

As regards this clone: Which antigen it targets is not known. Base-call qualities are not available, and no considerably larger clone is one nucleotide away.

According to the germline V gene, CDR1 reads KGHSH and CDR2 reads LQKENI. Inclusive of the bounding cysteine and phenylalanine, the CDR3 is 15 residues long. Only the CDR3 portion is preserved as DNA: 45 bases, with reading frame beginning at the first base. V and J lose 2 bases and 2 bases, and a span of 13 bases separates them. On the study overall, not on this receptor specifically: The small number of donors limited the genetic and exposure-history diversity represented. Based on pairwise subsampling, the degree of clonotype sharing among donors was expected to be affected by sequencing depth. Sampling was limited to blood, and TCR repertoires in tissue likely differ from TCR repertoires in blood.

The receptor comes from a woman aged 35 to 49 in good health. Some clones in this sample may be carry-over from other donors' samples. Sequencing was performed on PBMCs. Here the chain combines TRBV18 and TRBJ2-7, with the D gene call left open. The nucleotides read TGTGCCAGCTCACCAATCGTAGCAACCCCCTACGAGCAGTACTTC. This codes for CASSPIVATPYEQYF.